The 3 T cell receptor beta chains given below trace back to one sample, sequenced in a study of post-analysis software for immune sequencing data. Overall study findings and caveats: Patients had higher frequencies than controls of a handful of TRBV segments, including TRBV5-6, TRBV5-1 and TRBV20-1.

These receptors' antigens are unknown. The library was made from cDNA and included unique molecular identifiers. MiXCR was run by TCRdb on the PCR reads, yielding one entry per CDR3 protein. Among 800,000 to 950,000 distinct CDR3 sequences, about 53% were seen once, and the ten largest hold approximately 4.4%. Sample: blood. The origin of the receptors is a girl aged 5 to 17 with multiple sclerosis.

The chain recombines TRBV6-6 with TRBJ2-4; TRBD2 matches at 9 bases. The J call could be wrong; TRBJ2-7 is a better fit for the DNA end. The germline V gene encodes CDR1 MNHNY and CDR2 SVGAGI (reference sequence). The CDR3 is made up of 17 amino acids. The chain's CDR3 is CASRGSGRPGGENEQYF. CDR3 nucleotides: TGTGCCAGCAGAGGTAGCGGGAGACCCGGGGGGGAGAACGAGCAGTACTTC.

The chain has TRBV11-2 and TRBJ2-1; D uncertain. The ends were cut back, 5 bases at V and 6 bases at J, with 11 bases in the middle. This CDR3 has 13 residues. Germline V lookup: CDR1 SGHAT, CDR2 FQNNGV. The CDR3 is CASSPRMGNEQFF. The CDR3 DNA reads TGTGCCAGCAGCCCGCGGATGGGCAATGAGCAGTTCTTC. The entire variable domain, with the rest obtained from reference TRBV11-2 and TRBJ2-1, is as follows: EAGVAQSPRYKIIEKRQSVAFWCNPISGHATLYWYQQILGQGPKLLIQFQNNGVVDDSQLPKDRFSAERLKGVDSTLKIQPAKLEDSAVYLCASSPRMGNEQFFGPGTRLTVL.

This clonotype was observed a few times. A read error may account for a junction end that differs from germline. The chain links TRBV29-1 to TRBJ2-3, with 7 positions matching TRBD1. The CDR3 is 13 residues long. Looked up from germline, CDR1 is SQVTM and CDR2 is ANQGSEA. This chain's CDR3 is CGVPGQTTDTQYF. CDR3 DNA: TGCGGCGTCCCGGGACAGACCACAGATACGCAGTATTTT.